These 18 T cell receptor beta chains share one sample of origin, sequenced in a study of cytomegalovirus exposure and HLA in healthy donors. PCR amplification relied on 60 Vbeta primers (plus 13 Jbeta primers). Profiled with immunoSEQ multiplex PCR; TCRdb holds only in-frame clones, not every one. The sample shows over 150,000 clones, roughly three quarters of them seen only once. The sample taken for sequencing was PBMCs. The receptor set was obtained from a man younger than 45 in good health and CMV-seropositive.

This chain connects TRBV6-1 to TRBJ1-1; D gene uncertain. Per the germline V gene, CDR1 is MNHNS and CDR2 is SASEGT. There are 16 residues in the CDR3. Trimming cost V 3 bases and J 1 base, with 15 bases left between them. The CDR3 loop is CASSDRTGLGNTEAFF. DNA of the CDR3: TGTGCCAGCAGTGACCGGACGGGGTTGGGGAACACTGAAGCTTTCTTT.

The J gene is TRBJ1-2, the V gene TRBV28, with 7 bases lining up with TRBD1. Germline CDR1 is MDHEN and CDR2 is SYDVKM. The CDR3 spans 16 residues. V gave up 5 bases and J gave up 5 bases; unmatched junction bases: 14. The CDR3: CASSKDRPDLTYGYTF. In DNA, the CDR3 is TGTGCCAGCAGTAAGGACAGGCCCGACCTCACTTATGGCTACACCTTC.

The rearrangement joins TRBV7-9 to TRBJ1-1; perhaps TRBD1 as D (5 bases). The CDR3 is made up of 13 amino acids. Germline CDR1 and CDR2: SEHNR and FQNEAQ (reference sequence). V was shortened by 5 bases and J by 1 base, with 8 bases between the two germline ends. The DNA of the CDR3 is TGTGCCAGCAGCACACAGGAGAACACTGAAGCTTTCTTT. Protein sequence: CASSTQENTEAFF.

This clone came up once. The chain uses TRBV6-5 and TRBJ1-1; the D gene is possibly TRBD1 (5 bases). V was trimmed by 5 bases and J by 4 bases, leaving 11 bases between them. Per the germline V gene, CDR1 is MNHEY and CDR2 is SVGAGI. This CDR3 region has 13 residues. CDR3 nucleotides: TGTGCCAGCAGTAGGGGTAGGTTCACTGAAGCTTTCTTT. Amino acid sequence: CASSRGRFTEAFF.

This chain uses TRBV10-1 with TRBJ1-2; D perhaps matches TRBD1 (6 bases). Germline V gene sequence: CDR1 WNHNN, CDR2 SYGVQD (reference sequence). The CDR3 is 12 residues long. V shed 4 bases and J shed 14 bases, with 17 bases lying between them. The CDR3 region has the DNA TGCGCCAGCAGTGGAGGACAGCTGGGAGGGACCTTC. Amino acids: CASSGGQLGGTF.

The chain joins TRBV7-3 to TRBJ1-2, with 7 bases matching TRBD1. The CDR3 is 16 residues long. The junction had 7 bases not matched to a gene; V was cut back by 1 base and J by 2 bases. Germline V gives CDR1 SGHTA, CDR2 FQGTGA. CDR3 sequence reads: CASSLKGGGTNYGYTF. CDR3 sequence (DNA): TGTGCCAGCAGCTTAAAAGGAGGGGGCACCAACTATGGCTACACCTTC.

CDR3 sequence (DNA): TGTGCCAGCAGTTACAGGGGAGGCACTGAAGCTTTCTTT. This sequence encodes CASSYRGGTEAFF. V is TRBV2 and J is TRBJ1-1; 7 nucleotides line up with TRBD1. The V gene's germline CDR1 is SNHLY and CDR2 FYNNEI. The length of the CDR3 is 13 residues. V shed 5 bases and J 4 bases; nucleotides not matched to a gene: 4.

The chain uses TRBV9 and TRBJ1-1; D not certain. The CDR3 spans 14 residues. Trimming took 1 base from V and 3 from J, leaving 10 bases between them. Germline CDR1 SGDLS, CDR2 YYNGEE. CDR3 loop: CASSVRREDTEAFF. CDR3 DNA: TGTGCCAGCAGCGTAAGGAGGGAAGACACTGAAGCTTTCTTT.

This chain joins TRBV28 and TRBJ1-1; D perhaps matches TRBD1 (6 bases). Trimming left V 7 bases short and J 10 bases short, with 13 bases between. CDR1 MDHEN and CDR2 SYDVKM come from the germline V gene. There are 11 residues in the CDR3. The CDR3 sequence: CASTFKGGAFF. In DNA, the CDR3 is TGTGCCAGCACATTTAAAGGGGGAGCTTTCTTT. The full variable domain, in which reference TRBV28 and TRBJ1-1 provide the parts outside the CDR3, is DVKVTQSSRYLVKRTGEKVFLECVQDMDHENMFWYRQDPGLGLRLIYFSYDVKMKEKGDIPEGYSVSREKKERFSLILESASTNQTSMYLCASTFKGGAFFGQGTRLTVV.

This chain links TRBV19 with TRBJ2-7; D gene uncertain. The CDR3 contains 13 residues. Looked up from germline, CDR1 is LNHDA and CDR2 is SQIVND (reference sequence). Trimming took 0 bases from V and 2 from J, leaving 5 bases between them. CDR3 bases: TGTGCCAGTAGTATAGATCCTGCCTACGAGCAGTACTTC. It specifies CASSIDPAYEQYF.

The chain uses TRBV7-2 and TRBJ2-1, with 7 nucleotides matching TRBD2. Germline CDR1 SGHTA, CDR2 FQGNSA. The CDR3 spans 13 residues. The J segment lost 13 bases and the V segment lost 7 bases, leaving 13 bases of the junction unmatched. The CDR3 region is CASTQYREEEQFF. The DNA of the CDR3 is TGTGCCAGCACCCAATATCGGGAGGAGGAACAGTTCTTC.

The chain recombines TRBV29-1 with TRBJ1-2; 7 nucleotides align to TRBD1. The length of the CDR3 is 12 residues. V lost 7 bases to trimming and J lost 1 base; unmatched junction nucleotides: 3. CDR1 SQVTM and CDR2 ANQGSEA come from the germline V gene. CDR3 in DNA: TGCAGCGGGGGACAGATTAACTATGGCTACACCTTC. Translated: CSGGQINYGYTF.

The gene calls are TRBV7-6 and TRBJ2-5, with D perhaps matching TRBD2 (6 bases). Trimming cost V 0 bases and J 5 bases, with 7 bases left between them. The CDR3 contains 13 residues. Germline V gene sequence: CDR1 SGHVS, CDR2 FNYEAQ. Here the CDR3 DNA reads TGTGCCAGCAGCTTAGCGGAGGGGGAGACCCAGTACTTC. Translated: CASSLAEGETQYF.

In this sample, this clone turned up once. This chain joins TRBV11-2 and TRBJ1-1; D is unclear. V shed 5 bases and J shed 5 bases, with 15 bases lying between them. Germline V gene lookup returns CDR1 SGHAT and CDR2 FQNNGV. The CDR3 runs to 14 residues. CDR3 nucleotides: TGTGCCAGCAGCCTGATTACAGAATCTACTGAAGCTTTCTTT. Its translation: CASSLITESTEAFF.

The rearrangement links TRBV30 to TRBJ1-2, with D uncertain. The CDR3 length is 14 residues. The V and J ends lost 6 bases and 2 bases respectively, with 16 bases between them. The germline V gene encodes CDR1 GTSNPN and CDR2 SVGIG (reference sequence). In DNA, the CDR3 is TGTGCCTGCCCCGGGGAGCCGGGGAACTATGGCTACACCTTC. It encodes CACPGEPGNYGYTF.

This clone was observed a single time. The CDR3 nucleotides are TGTGCCAGCAGCTTGGGACAGGGGGCGACCTACGAGCAGTACTTC. The encoded protein is CASSLGQGATYEQYF. The chain employs TRBV7-3 and TRBJ2-7; 12 bases map to TRBD1. The CDR3 has 15 residues. The germline gives CDR1 SGHTA, CDR2 FQGTGA. The V segment lost 3 bases and the J segment 2 bases; nucleotides outside the gene matches: 2.

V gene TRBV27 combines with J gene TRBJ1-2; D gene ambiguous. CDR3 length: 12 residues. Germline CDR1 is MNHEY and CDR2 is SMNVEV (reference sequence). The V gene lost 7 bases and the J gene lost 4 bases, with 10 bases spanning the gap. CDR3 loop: CASMGSGYGYTF. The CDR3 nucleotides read TGTGCCAGCATGGGTTCAGGCTATGGCTACACCTTC.

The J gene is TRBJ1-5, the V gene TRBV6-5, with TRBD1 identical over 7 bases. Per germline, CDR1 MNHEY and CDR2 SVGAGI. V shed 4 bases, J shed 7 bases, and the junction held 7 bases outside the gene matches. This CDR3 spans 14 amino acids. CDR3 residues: CASSLRQGAQPQHF. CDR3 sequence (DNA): TGTGCCAGCAGTTTGAGACAGGGTGCGCAGCCCCAGCATTTT.